This T cell receptor (beta chain) was profiled in a study of T-cell memory formation after mild COVID-19. From the 5' RACE reads, TCRdb called clonotypes with MiXCR, one entry per CDR3 protein. This sample has roughly 130,000 distinct CDR3 sequences, with approximately 5.9% found just once. Trimming removed 6 bases from V and 3 bases from J; junction bases left unmatched: 7. The CDR3 consists of 14 residues. Per germline, CDR1 LNHDA and CDR2 SQIVND (reference sequence). Sequenced: PBMCs or a T cell subset sorted from them (not recorded which). The chain uses TRBV19 and TRBJ2-7; 8 bases align to TRBD2. This TCR was recovered from an adult woman who had mild COVID-19 (a few samples of this study predate the infection). Cell type and time point are not known. The CDR3 sequence: CASRRSSGNYEQYF. The CDR3 DNA sequence: TGTGCCAGTAGGCGTAGTAGCGGGAACTACGAGCAGTACTTC.